The 14 T cell receptor beta chains reported below all come from one sample, sequenced in a study of neurological immune-mediated disorders. TCRdb re-derived calls from the 5' RACE reads in MiXCR, one entry per CDR3 protein. The sample lists 35,000 to 45,000 distinct CDR3 sequences, almost 7.5% occurring once. What was sequenced was PBMCs. These receptors all come from a woman between 40 and 50 years old in good health.

The table lists this clonotype with many counts. The chain uses TRBV13 and TRBJ2-5; TRBD2 agrees at 8 bases. CDR1 is PRHDT and CDR2 is FYEKMQ in the germline V gene (reference sequence). With V trimmed by 3 bases and J by 2 bases, 8 bases remained unmatched. CDR3 length equals 16 residues. This chain's CDR3 is CASSFLSGGPQETQYF. The CDR3 DNA follows: TGTGCCAGCAGCTTCCTCAGCGGGGGTCCGCAAGAGACCCAGTACTTC.

Ten or more counts support this clonotype. The CDR3: CASSQTGDSNQPQHF. The CDR3 DNA follows: TGTGCCAGCAGCCAGACCGGGGATAGCAATCAGCCCCAGCATTTT. V is TRBV6-2 or TRBV6-3 and J is TRBJ1-5; D call uncertain. Germline CDR1 is MNHEY and CDR2 is SVGEGT. CDR3 length equals 15 residues. The V end was cut by 6 bases, the J end by 0 bases, with 12 bases between.

Many counts were recorded for this clonotype. The chain recombines TRBV7-2 with TRBJ2-1, with D possibly being TRBD1 (5 bases). The CDR3 runs to 13 residues. V was shortened by 5 bases and J by 8 bases, with 13 bases between the two germline ends. Germline V CDR1 and CDR2: SGHTA, FQGNSA. CDR3 amino acids: CASSPGHRDEQFF. The CDR3 DNA is TGTGCCAGCAGCCCCGGACACCGCGATGAGCAGTTCTTC.

This clonotype was picked up many times. The chain joins TRBV20-1 to TRBJ1-2, with TRBD1 as a possible D gene (5 bases). Germline loops: CDR1 DFQATT, CDR2 SNEGSKA (reference sequence). The CDR3 is 14 residues long. V was cut by 4 bases and J by 0 bases, with 12 bases left in between. CDR3 region: CSATYTTANYGYTF. In DNA, the CDR3 is TGCAGTGCTACCTACACGACAGCTAACTATGGCTACACCTTC.

This clonotype has ten or more counts. V is TRBV10-3 and J is TRBJ2-1, with TRBD2 matching 9 bases. With 5 bases clipped from V and 7 bases from J, the junction kept 3 bases outside the gene matches. Germline V CDR1 and CDR2: ENHRY, SYGVKD. The CDR3 is 13 residues long. The DNA for the CDR3 is TGTGCCATCAGTCCTAGCGGGACTAATGAGCAGTTCTTC. Amino acids: CAISPSGTNEQFF.

This clonotype was picked up many times. The V gene is TRBV5-1, the J gene TRBJ2-3; D uncertain. V was pared by 1 base and J by 0 bases, with 12 bases between. CDR1 and CDR2 from the germline V gene are SGHRS and YFSETQ. The CDR3 contains 16 residues. The DNA for the CDR3 is TGCGCCAGCAGCTTGCGGGCTGAAACTAGCACAGATACGCAGTATTTT. It codes for CASSLRAETSTDTQYF.

This clonotype occurred many times. V is TRBV20-1 and J is TRBJ2-1; 7 nucleotides agree with TRBD2. The CDR3 consists of 17 residues. Unmatched junction bases numbered 20, after V lost 6 bases and J lost 6 bases. CDR1 is DFQATT and CDR2 is SNEGSKA in the germline V gene (reference sequence). CDR3 in amino acids: CSAPPTWGGDVINEQFF. CDR3 DNA sequence: TGCAGTGCCCCTCCTACTTGGGGAGGGGACGTAATCAATGAGCAGTTCTTC.

This clonotype was seen at least ten times. This sequence joins TRBV20-1 and TRBJ2-2; 9 bases are shared with TRBD1. The CDR3 contains 16 residues. V shed 1 base, J shed 3 bases, and the junction held 6 bases outside the gene matches. Germline CDR1 reads DFQATT; CDR2 reads SNEGSKA (reference sequence). Here the CDR3 reads CSARASGTGYTGELFF. The CDR3 DNA follows: TGCAGTGCTAGAGCCTCCGGGACAGGGTACACCGGGGAGCTGTTTTTT.

This clonotype was seen ten or more times. V usage is TRBV29-1 and J usage is TRBJ2-1; D may be TRBD2 (5 bases). This CDR3 contains 15 residues. Germline CDR1 is SQVTM and CDR2 is ANQGSEA. The germline V and J ends were trimmed by 5 bases and 0 bases, with 14 bases remaining between them. The CDR3 DNA follows: TGCAGCGTTTCCATACAGCGGAGCTCCTACAATGAGCAGTTCTTC. It translates to CSVSIQRSSYNEQFF.

The sample holds a few counts of this clonotype. The J gene is TRBJ2-1, the V gene TRBV7-9; D is unresolved. The CDR3 runs 15 residues. Germline V gene data show CDR1 as SEHNR and CDR2 as FQNEAQ (reference sequence). With 7 bases removed from V and 1 base from J, the gap between germline ends came to 14 bases. DNA of the CDR3: TGTGCCAGCAACGCCTCCCCCAAGTCCTACAATGAGCAGTTCTTC. It translates to CASNASPKSYNEQFF. The full variable domain, rest sourced from reference TRBV7-9 and TRBJ2-1, is DTGVSQNPRHKITKRGQNVTFRCDPISEHNRLYWYRQTLGQGPEFLTYFQNEAQLEKSRLLSDRFSAERPKGSFSTLEIQRTEQGDSAMYLCASNASPKSYNEQFFGPGTRLTVL.

This clonotype appeared many times. The V gene is TRBV28, the J gene TRBJ1-1; TRBD1 agrees at 7 bases. The germline CDR1 and CDR2 sequences are MDHEN and SYDVKM. V lost 7 bases and J lost 5; bases outside the gene matches: 10. The CDR3 is 14 residues long. CDR3: CASTSQGERTEAFF. The CDR3 coding sequence is TGTGCCAGCACTTCCCAGGGGGAAAGAACTGAAGCTTTCTTT.

This clonotype has ten or more counts. CDR3 DNA: TGTGCCAGCAGCTTCACAGGGGAGCAGTTCTTC. The encoded protein is CASSFTGEQFF. The chain uses TRBV5-6 and TRBJ2-1; D perhaps matches TRBD1 (6 bases). Germline values: CDR1 SGHDT, CDR2 YYEEEE. Trimming stripped 2 bases from V and 10 bases from J, with 7 bases between. The CDR3 is 11 residues long.

This clonotype was seen repeatedly, ten times or more. The chain is built from TRBV12-3 or TRBV12-4 and TRBJ2-7; D might be TRBD2 (6 bases). The CDR3 runs 11 residues. Trimming pared 6 bases from V and 7 bases from J, leaving 10 bases between. The CDR3 spells CASRLRGEQYF. DNA of the CDR3: TGTGCCAGCAGGCTCCGGGGGGAGCAGTACTTC.

This clonotype was recorded many times. The CDR3 bases are TGTGCCAGCAGCTTAGAAGGGGCCCCCTACAATGAGCAGTTCTTC. Translation gives CASSLEGAPYNEQFF. The chain carries TRBV13 and TRBJ2-1; possibly TRBD1 for D (5 bases). Germline CDR1 and CDR2: PRHDT and FYEKMQ (reference sequence). Deletions cut 1 base from V and 2 bases from J, with 9 bases between. This CDR3 region has 15 residues. The whole variable domain, filled in from reference TRBV13 and TRBJ2-1, reads AAGVIQSPRHLIKEKRETATLKCYPIPRHDTVYWYQQGPGQDPQFLISFYEKMQSDKGSIPDRFSAQQFSDYHSELNMSSLELGDSALYFCASSLEGAPYNEQFFGPGTRLTVL.